This T cell receptor beta chain was sequenced for a study of blood T cells in healthy people across ages. General study results and limits: Age showed a roughly linear inverse relationship with TCR beta diversity per million T cells.

Remarks on this clonotype: What it binds is not known. One end of the junction does not line up with germline, which may come from a read error.

CDR1 is MNHEY, CDR2 SVGAGI, per germline. The CDR3 totals 16 residues. Then a second PCR, running about 7 to 11 cycles, was carried out with a sample-barcoded 5' primer and a J-beta primer mix. From the 5' RACE reads, TCRdb called clonotypes with MiXCR, one entry per CDR3 protein. The table shows some 1,000,000 distinct CDR3 sequences, with 25% occurring only once. These sequences were also reported in another study, on T cells of mothers and their children. That paper adds: All extracted RNA went into cDNA synthesis, approximately 1.5 ug per 15 ul.

The sample taken for sequencing was blood. The V gene is TRBV6-5, the J gene TRBJ1-1; D gene unclear. The sequence came from a girl aged 2-10 years in good health. In nucleotides, the CDR3 is TGTGCCAGCAGCCCGATCTACAGCGGGCGTCCCACTGAAGCTTCCTTT. Translating gives CASSPIYSGRPTEASF.